These 13 T cell receptor beta chains were all obtained from the same sample, sequenced in a study of blood T cell repertoires in COVID-19 (dated by TCRdb to the early 2020s). Libraries were made using the immunoSEQ multiplex PCR assay. This is the immuneACCESS table as TCRdb keeps it, with only in-frame sequences that have V and J called. A part of the clones is gone; compared with another copy, unresolved V genes explain less than half, and the rest is unexplained. Present in this sample are about 81,000 clones, roughly 91% of which were seen just once. The ten largest clones take up 1.5% to 2% of the sample. Sequencing input: peripheral blood. These receptors originate from a woman between 45 and 60 years old in a cohort sampled during active COVID-19.

V is TRBV6-5 and J is TRBJ2-3, with 8 bases fitting TRBD1. V gave up 6 bases and J gave up 1 base; unmatched junction bases: 0. CDR1 MNHEY and CDR2 SVGAGI come from the germline V gene. This CDR3 contains 13 residues. CDR3 protein: CASRTGGTDTQYF. The CDR3 bases are TGTGCCAGCAGGACAGGGGGCACAGATACGCAGTATTTT.

The chain recombines TRBV11-3 with TRBJ2-5; 9 positions match TRBD1. This CDR3 region has 15 residues. Trimming removed 4 bases from V and 4 bases from J; junction bases left unmatched: 7. Germline loops: CDR1 SGHNT, CDR2 YENEEA. For the CDR3, the DNA is TGTGCCAGCAGCTCCGCGGGACAGGGAGGAGAGACCCAGTACTTC. Protein: CASSSAGQGGETQYF.

The genes are TRBV5-1 and TRBJ2-7, with 9 bases matching TRBD1. Germline V gene data show CDR1 as SGHRS and CDR2 as YFSETQ. The CDR3 contains 15 residues. The junction had 8 bases not matched to a gene; V was cut back by 4 bases and J by 3 bases. The CDR3 loop reads CASSPAGTGFYEQYF. CDR3 nucleotide sequence: TGCGCCAGCAGCCCCGCCGGGACAGGGTTCTACGAGCAGTACTTC.

This clone was recorded only once. The chain employs TRBV12-5 and TRBJ2-1; tentatively, D is TRBD2 (6 bases). CDR1 is LGHNT and CDR2 is FRNRAP in the germline V gene. The CDR3 has 12 residues. Deletions cut 4 bases from V and 10 bases from J, with 11 bases between. CDR3 nucleotides: TGTGCTAGTGGTTGGAGGGAGGTAGAGCAGTTCTTC. Protein: CASGWREVEQFF.

V is TRBV7-8 and J is TRBJ2-1; tentatively, D is TRBD1 (5 bases). CDR1 is SGHVS and CDR2 is FQNEAQ in the germline V gene. Between the trimmed V and J ends, which lost 5 bases and 3 bases, there was a span of 8 bases. The CDR3 is 13 residues long. This chain's CDR3 is CASSKTVYNEQFF. The CDR3 coding sequence is TGTGCCAGCAGCAAGACAGTCTACAATGAGCAGTTCTTC.

The chain combines TRBV27 with TRBJ2-1; 9 bases map to TRBD2. Looked up from germline, CDR1 is MNHEY and CDR2 is SMNVEV (reference sequence). V was pared by 6 bases and J by 0 bases, with 3 bases of the junction left unmatched. This CDR3 is built from 15 residues. CDR3 coding DNA: TGTGCCAGCAGGCCAGCGGGAGGCTCCTACAATGAGCAGTTCTTC. Protein sequence: CASRPAGGSYNEQFF.

V usage is TRBV25-1 and J usage is TRBJ2-3; D possibly corresponds to TRBD2 (7 bases). Germline V CDR1 and CDR2: MGHDK, SYGVNS. Trimming stripped 3 bases from V and 6 bases from J, with 16 bases between. CDR3 length: 15 residues. The DNA for the CDR3 is TGTGCCAGCAGTGACCGGGGGGCGGGATCGGATACGCAGTATTTT. It is translated as CASSDRGAGSDTQYF.

The chain joins TRBV5-1 to TRBJ2-3; tentatively, D is TRBD2 (6 bases). CDR3 length: 17 amino acids. Germline CDR1 reads SGHRS; CDR2 reads YFSETQ. V was pared by 3 bases and J by 3 bases, with 20 bases between. The DNA for the CDR3 is TGCGCCAGCAGCTGGGCTGTAACGCCGGGGGTAACAGATACGCAGTATTTT. Translating gives CASSWAVTPGVTDTQYF.

The rearrangement joins TRBV30 to TRBJ1-5; perhaps TRBD1 as D (5 bases). The CDR3 is 14 residues long. Germline V gene lookup returns CDR1 GTSNPN and CDR2 SVGIG (reference sequence). V lost 1 base and J 3 bases, leaving 10 bases between the germline ends. CDR3 DNA: TGTGCCTGGAGTGAAGGGGCGCTCAATCAGCCCCAGCATTTT. Translating it yields CAWSEGALNQPQHF.

The V and J genes are TRBV10-3 and TRBJ1-3, with D perhaps TRBD1 (6 bases). Germline CDR1 and CDR2: ENHRY and SYGVKD. The CDR3 is made up of 15 amino acids. Trimming shortened V by 6 bases and J by 2 bases, and 14 bases separated the two germline ends. This chain's CDR3 is CAIRPETGAGNTIYF. In DNA form, the CDR3 reads TGTGCCATCAGACCTGAGACAGGAGCTGGAAACACCATATATTTT.

This chain connects TRBV7-2 to TRBJ2-3, with TRBD2 matching over 7 bases. The CDR3 runs 14 residues. V was pared by 5 bases and J by 5 bases, with 7 bases of the junction left unmatched. Per germline, CDR1 SGHTA and CDR2 FQGNSA. CDR3 DNA sequence: TGTGCCAGCAGCCTCGGGACTACTGAAGATACGCAGTATTTT. It specifies CASSLGTTEDTQYF.

This chain joins TRBV29-1 and TRBJ2-7; 10 nucleotides match TRBD1. CDR3 length equals 12 residues. CDR1 is SQVTM, CDR2 ANQGSEA, per germline. J gave up 7 bases and V 6 bases, and 6 bases lay outside the gene matches. CDR3 coding DNA: TGCAGCGTGAGACAGGGGGCGGGGGAGCAGTACTTC. It encodes CSVRQGAGEQYF.

The chain joins TRBV7-9 to TRBJ2-7, with D tentatively TRBD1 (5 bases). This CDR3 contains 13 residues. Germline V lookup: CDR1 SEHNR, CDR2 FQNEAQ (reference sequence). Trimming shortened V by 3 bases and J by 4 bases, and 10 bases separated the two germline ends. CDR3 bases: TGTGCCAGCAGCTTGACTCAGGGATACGAGCAGTACTTC. Amino acids: CASSLTQGYEQYF.